This T cell receptor (beta chain) was profiled in a study of preoperative IRX-2 immunotherapy in early breast cancer. Treatment described: preoperative locoregional IRX-2 cytokine immunotherapy. This phase Ib study tested locoregional IRX-2 cytokine immunotherapy given before surgery. Assay used: immunoSEQ multiplex PCR; TCRdb lists only in-frame clones, some missing. The sample records some 22,000 clones, approximately 95% being singletons. V was shortened by 0 bases and J by 3 bases, with 3 bases between the two germline ends. The V gene's germline CDR1 is SGHDT and CDR2 YYEEEE. The CDR3 consists of 12 residues.

The TCR comes from a human donor with breast cancer. The material sequenced was tumor tissue, taken after IRX-2 immunotherapy. The J gene is TRBJ1-1, the V gene TRBV5-6; D remains ambiguous. The CDR3 bases are TGTGCCAGCAGCTTGGGGTACACTGAAGCTTTCTTT. Its translation is CASSLGYTEAFF.